One and the same sample provided the 4 T cell receptor beta chains below, sequenced in a study of T cells in Graves' hyperthyroidism and ophthalmopathy. RNA transcripts provided the source from which TCR beta CDR3 regions were amplified. The HTBI primer set drove a first-round RT-PCR of the TCR CDR3. TCRdb independently ran MiXCR on the multiplex PCR reads; one entry per CDR3 protein. The sample yields over 350,000 distinct CDR3 sequences, more than 12% seen once. The sample taken for sequencing was blood. The receptors shown here come from a man aged 50-60 years with Graves' ophthalmopathy.

This clonotype has at least ten counts. The chain employs TRBV6-2 or TRBV6-3 and TRBJ1-1, with 11 bases lining up with TRBD1. Germline trimming cut 2 bases from V and 4 bases from J; bases unmatched to any gene: 3. This CDR3 region has 15 residues. CDR1 is MNHEY, CDR2 SVGEGT, per germline. DNA for the CDR3: TGTGCCAGCAGTTACGGAGGGACAGGGGGCACTGAAGCTTTCTTT. Residues: CASSYGGTGGTEAFF.

This clonotype appeared a few times. V usage is TRBV6-1 and J usage is TRBJ2-5; the D is unclear. The CDR3 covers 13 residues. Deletions cut 2 bases from V and 6 bases from J, with 10 bases between. The germline V gene has CDR1 MNHNS and CDR2 SASEGT. The CDR3 DNA is TGTGCCAGCAGTGAATATGGCTCGAAGACCCAGTACTTC. Amino acids: CASSEYGSKTQYF.

Ten or more counts support this clonotype. The V and J genes are TRBV2 and TRBJ1-5; D ambiguous. V lost 6 bases to trimming and J lost 0 bases, with 6 bases between them. CDR1 and CDR2 (germline): SNHLY, FYNNEI. This CDR3 comprises 13 residues. The CDR3, as DNA: TGTGCCAGCAGCATATTTAGCAATCAGCCCCAGCATTTT. It yields the protein CASSIFSNQPQHF.

This clonotype has at least ten counts. The chain links TRBV18 to TRBJ2-1; 11 bases match TRBD2. Germline assignment: CDR1 KGHSH and CDR2 LQKENI. The CDR3 consists of 15 residues. The V segment lost 0 bases and the J segment 9 bases; nucleotides outside the gene matches: 4. CDR3 sequence reads: CASSPPTSGTGEQFF. As DNA, the CDR3 is TGTGCCAGCTCACCACCGACTAGCGGGACTGGTGAGCAGTTCTTC.